The 5 T cell receptor beta chains below were found in one sample sequenced in a study of early T cells in non-severe SARS-CoV-2 infection. TCRdb processed the 5' RACE reads anew with MiXCR; each CDR3 protein has one entry. The data show some 81,000 distinct CDR3 sequences, around 8.7% seen once. Sequencing used whole blood. These receptors all stem from an adult who was a healthcare worker with PCR-confirmed SARS-CoV-2 infection or an uninfected control (not recorded which).

CDR3 protein: CASSGSKRDRGTWNTEAFF. The CDR3 DNA sequence: TGCGCCAGCAGTGGCAGTAAGAGGGACAGGGGGACTTGGAACACTGAAGCTTTCTTT. The chain recombines TRBV5-1 with TRBJ1-1; 11 bases are a match to TRBD1. Losses at the gene ends were 5 bases for V and 1 base for J; bases not matched to a gene: 16. The V gene's germline CDR1 is SGHRS and CDR2 YFSETQ. The CDR3 is 19 amino acids.

This clonotype was counted between two and nine times. The CDR3 DNA follows: TGTGCCAGCTCATCAGACAGGGTCGGCTACACCTTC. Amino acid sequence: CASSSDRVGYTF. V is TRBV18 and J is TRBJ1-2; the match to TRBD1 covers 7 bases. V gave up 5 bases and J gave up 8 bases; unmatched junction bases: 5. The germline V gene encodes CDR1 KGHSH and CDR2 LQKENI. The CDR3 consists of 12 residues.

This clonotype was counted a single time. This could be a read error, since a much larger clone is one nucleotide away. The CDR3 does not end in the conserved phenylalanine or tryptophan, so this is likely a read error. The chain couples TRBV29-1 to TRBJ2-7; D not resolved. The CDR3 has 12 residues. Germline V lookup: CDR1 SQVTM, CDR2 ANQGSEA. Trimming removed 6 bases at V and 1 base at J, with 10 bases between. The CDR3 here is CSVIRGSYEQYS. The CDR3 DNA is TGCAGCGTAATAAGAGGTTCCTACGAGCAGTACTCC.

In its sample, this clonotype was seen many times. The V and J genes are TRBV6-2 or TRBV6-3 and TRBJ2-3; unclear D gene. Trimming removed 5 bases at V and 4 bases at J, with 10 bases between. The CDR3 runs to 13 residues. The germline CDR1 and CDR2 sequences are MNHEY and SVGEGT. The CDR3 is CASSPEKPDTQYF. The CDR3 DNA follows: TGTGCCAGCAGTCCCGAGAAACCAGATACGCAGTATTTT.

This chain joins TRBV29-1 and TRBJ2-2, with D unresolved. The CDR3 consists of 14 residues. Germline CDR1 is SQVTM and CDR2 is ANQGSEA. Trimming removed 7 bases at V and 2 bases at J, with 14 bases between. The chain's CDR3 is CSAAWTGNTGELFF. DNA of the CDR3: TGCAGCGCAGCCTGGACGGGTAACACCGGGGAGCTGTTTTTT.